This TCR beta chain comes out of a study of cytotoxic CD8 clonotypes in ibrutinib-treated CLL. Study-wide findings and caveats: Rare overall, public clonotypes shrank or held steady under therapy. Baseline levels of clonality went above those of age-matched healthy donors and moved with circulating CD8+ T-cell counts.

Per the germline V gene, CDR1 is SGHVS and CDR2 is FNYEAQ. The length of the CDR3 is 15 residues. V was pared by 1 base and J by 5 bases, with 2 bases of the junction left unmatched. In this sample, this clone turned up once. The antigen remains unidentified. TCRdb's table, derived via immunoSEQ multiplex PCR, lists solely in-frame clones and lacks some. The sample carries roughly 23,000 clones, about 68% recorded once. The rearrangement joins TRBV7-6 to TRBJ1-4, with 9 bases aligning to TRBD1. The material sequenced was PBMCs, taken before ibrutinib treatment. The sequence was obtained from a human donor with chronic lymphocytic leukemia. The CDR3 DNA follows: TGTGCCAGCAGCTTAGGCGGGACAGGGAATGAAAAACTGTTTTTT. It translates to CASSLGGTGNEKLFF.